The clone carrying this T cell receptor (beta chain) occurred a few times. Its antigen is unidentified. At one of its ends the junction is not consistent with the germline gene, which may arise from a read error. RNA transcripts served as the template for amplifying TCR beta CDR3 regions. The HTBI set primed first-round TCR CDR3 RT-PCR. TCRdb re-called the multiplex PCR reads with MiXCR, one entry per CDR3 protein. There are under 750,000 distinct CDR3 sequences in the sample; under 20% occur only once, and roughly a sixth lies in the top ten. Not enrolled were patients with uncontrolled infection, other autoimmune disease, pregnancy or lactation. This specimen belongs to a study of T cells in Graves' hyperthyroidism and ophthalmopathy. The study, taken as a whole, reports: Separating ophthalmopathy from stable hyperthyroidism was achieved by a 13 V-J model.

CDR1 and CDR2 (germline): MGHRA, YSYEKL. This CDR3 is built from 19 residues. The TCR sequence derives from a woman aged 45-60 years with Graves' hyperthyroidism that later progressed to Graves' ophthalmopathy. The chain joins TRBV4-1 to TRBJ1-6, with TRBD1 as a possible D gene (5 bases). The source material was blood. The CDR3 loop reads CASSQDPTLDSFYNSPLHF. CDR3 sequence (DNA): TGTGCCAGCAGCCAAGATCCCACCCTAGACAGCTTCTATAATTCACCCCTCCACTTT.